The 16 T cell receptor beta chains reported below all come from one sample, sequenced in a study of T cell repertoires in cytomegalovirus infection. TCRdb reprocessed the reads via MiXCR and lists one record per CDR3 protein. This table holds 500,000 or so distinct CDR3 sequences, 15% to 20% found once. Source material: CD8+ T cells from PBMCs. These receptors were obtained from a human donor in good health (CMV status not recorded). Some clones in this sample may be carry-over from other donors' samples.

The chain employs TRBV5-1 and TRBJ2-7; the D is unclear. The germline V and J ends were trimmed by 1 base and 0 bases, with 11 bases remaining between them. The CDR3 is 15 residues long. Germline CDR1 reads SGHRS; CDR2 reads YFSETQ. The CDR3 spells CASSLHRVSSYEQYF. Here the CDR3 DNA reads TGCGCCAGCAGCTTGCACCGAGTAAGCTCCTACGAGCAGTACTTC.

V gene TRBV27 combines with J gene TRBJ1-5; D gene uncertain. The germline V and J ends were trimmed by 0 bases and 1 base, with 7 bases remaining between them. Germline assignment: CDR1 MNHEY and CDR2 SMNVEV (reference sequence). The CDR3 has 15 residues. The CDR3 here is CASSLSGNSNQPQHF. The CDR3 nucleotides are TGTGCCAGCAGTTTATCCGGGAACAGCAATCAGCCCCAGCATTTT.

The rearrangement links TRBV27 to TRBJ1-2; tentative D call: TRBD1 (5 bases). Germline CDR1 is MNHEY and CDR2 is SMNVEV (reference sequence). The length of the CDR3 is 13 residues. Trimming shortened V by 5 bases and J by 1 base, and 8 bases separated the two germline ends. The CDR3 region is CASSQGLNYGYTF. The CDR3 coding sequence is TGTGCCAGCAGTCAGGGACTTAACTATGGCTACACCTTC.

The sample holds many counts of this clonotype. The chain links TRBV29-1 to TRBJ1-1, with 7 bases lining up with TRBD1. Unmatched junction bases numbered 3, after V lost 5 bases and J lost 0 bases. Germline values: CDR1 SQVTM, CDR2 ANQGSEA. The CDR3 extends over 13 amino acids. The CDR3 DNA reads TGCAGCGTTTTTGACAGGGTGAACACTGAAGCTTTCTTT. This encodes CSVFDRVNTEAFF.

This clonotype was detected many times. The CDR3 DNA is TGCAGTGCTAGGCCCGACTTATACACAGATACGCAGTATTTT. It yields the protein CSARPDLYTDTQYF. The rearrangement joins TRBV20-1 to TRBJ2-3, with D unresolved. Trimming cost V 3 bases and J 2 bases, with 12 bases left between them. Germline V gene data show CDR1 as DFQATT and CDR2 as SNEGSKA (reference sequence). The CDR3 spans 14 residues.

The chain is built from TRBV27 and TRBJ1-3, with 9 bases that match TRBD1. Per germline, CDR1 MNHEY and CDR2 SMNVEV (reference sequence). V gave up 5 bases and J gave up 8 bases; unmatched junction bases: 7. CDR3 length: 14 residues. CDR3 in DNA: TGTGCCAGCAGTCCGGGACAGGGATGGGACACCATATATTTT. Protein: CASSPGQGWDTIYF.

This chain uses TRBV24-1 with TRBJ2-6; no clear D gene. The germline V gene encodes CDR1 KGHDR and CDR2 SFDVKD. Trimming stripped 0 bases from V and 0 bases from J, with 5 bases between. The CDR3 sequence is 16 residues long. As DNA, the CDR3 is TGTGCCACCAGTGATTTGTCTCTCTCTGGGGCCAACGTCCTGACTTTC. Protein sequence: CATSDLSLSGANVLTF.

This chain connects TRBV9 to TRBJ2-5, with TRBD2 matching over 7 bases. Germline values: CDR1 SGDLS, CDR2 YYNGEE. V shed 0 bases and J 2 bases; nucleotides not matched to a gene: 4. The CDR3 is 15 residues long. CDR3 region: CASSVDGGTQETQYF. DNA of the CDR3: TGTGCCAGCAGCGTAGACGGGGGGACTCAAGAGACCCAGTACTTC.

Remarks on this clonotype: A read error may explain this, as a much larger clone is one base away. The rearrangement uses TRBV2 and TRBJ2-1; 10 positions agree with TRBD2. The germline gives CDR1 SNHLY, CDR2 FYNNEI. The V and J ends lost 3 bases and 7 bases, in that order; junction bases with no gene match: 9. This CDR3 contains 16 residues. CDR3 DNA sequence: TGTGCCAGCAGTGACCTTTGGACTAGCGGTTCGAATGAGCAGTTCTTC. Its protein is CASSDLWTSGSNEQFF.

This clonotype occurred a few times. A read error is likely, as this CDR3 ends without the conserved phenylalanine or tryptophan. It is unclear where the CDR3 begins or ends on the DNA, so no DNA is shown, and the CDR3 is as TCRdb lists it. CDR3 in amino acids: CANSNRGDRLVL. The V gene is TRBV7-3, the J gene TRBJ2-1; TRBD1 is the table's D call, not checked against the DNA. CDR1 SGHTA and CDR2 FQGTGA come from the germline V gene. Ends included, the CDR3 has 12 residues.

Only a few counts were recorded for this clonotype. The chain combines TRBV6-1 with TRBJ2-5; TRBD2 agrees at 8 bases. J was trimmed by 5 bases and V by 0 bases; bases with no gene match: 8. Germline-derived CDR1 and CDR2 are MNHNS and SASEGT. This CDR3 contains 16 residues. The CDR3 DNA sequence: TGTGCCAGCAGTGAAGCGAGGGTAGCGGGGCGGGAGACCCAGTACTTC. Protein: CASSEARVAGRETQYF.

V usage is TRBV20-1 and J usage is TRBJ2-7; D possibly uses TRBD1 or TRBD2 (6 bases each). Germline V CDR1 and CDR2: DFQATT, SNEGSKA (reference sequence). Between the trimmed V and J ends, which lost 0 bases and 2 bases, there was a span of 14 bases. The CDR3 length is 15 residues. CDR3 coding DNA: TGCAGTGCTAGAGAAGGAGGGGGAGGAACCTACGAGCAGTACTTC. It codes for CSAREGGGGTYEQYF.

Comment on this clonotype: No conserved phenylalanine or tryptophan ends this CDR3, so it is likely a read error. The chain links TRBV7-2 to TRBJ1-6; TRBD1 might be the D (5 bases). The germline V gene encodes CDR1 SGHTA and CDR2 FQGNSA. The CDR3 length is 16 residues. CDR3 coding DNA: TGTGCCAGCAGGGACAAGCCTTGGTCCTATAATTCATCCCTCCACTTA. Protein product: CASRDKPWSYNSSLHL.

This clonotype showed up many times. The genes are TRBV28 and TRBJ2-7, with 11 bases identical to TRBD2. There are 15 residues in the CDR3. Germline assignment: CDR1 MDHEN and CDR2 SYDVKM. J lost 4 bases, V lost 4 bases, and 6 bases had no gene match. This CDR3 is CASSSITSGGYEQYF. CDR3 in DNA: TGTGCCAGCAGTTCCATCACTAGCGGGGGTTACGAGCAGTACTTC.

The V call is TRBV5-1, the J call TRBJ2-2; 11 nucleotides match TRBD1. J was trimmed by 4 bases and V by 5 bases; bases with no gene match: 7. The CDR3 length is 16 residues. The germline V gene encodes CDR1 SGHRS and CDR2 YFSETQ. Here the CDR3 reads CASRPGQGDPTGELFF. The CDR3 DNA reads as TGCGCCAGCAGACCGGGACAGGGGGATCCCACCGGGGAGCTGTTTTTT.

This clonotype has a count of ten or more. This chain uses TRBV25-1 with TRBJ2-6; the D gene is possibly TRBD2 (6 bases). This CDR3 has 19 residues. Looked up from germline, CDR1 is MGHDK and CDR2 is SYGVNS. The germline V and J ends were trimmed by 2 bases and 2 bases, with 19 bases remaining between them. In DNA, the CDR3 is TGTGCCAGCAGTGAACAGAAAACGGGGGTTAGCCCTGGGGCCAACGTCCTGACTTTC. This sequence encodes CASSEQKTGVSPGANVLTF.